This T cell receptor (beta chain) was identified in a study of a mutant IDH1 vaccine in newly diagnosed glioma (dated by TCRdb to about 2021). Looking at the study overall: Of the approximately 33 treated patients, 62.5% were male and 37.5% were female, and a mean age of approximately 40 years was recorded. Prior to enrollment, patients had been given standard therapy consisting of radiotherapy alone, temozolomide alone, or radiochemotherapy with temozolomide, with the combination given to most patients. Peripheral blood samples were drawn at six visits, namely V03 (baseline), V05, V07, V10, V12 and V13. For exploratory analyses, some 24 treated patients had longitudinal TCRB deep sequencing done wherever samples were available.

Beyond this particular receptor, the publication reports: Selection of PBMC samples for TCRB deep sequencing was based on availability. Across multiple MHC alleles, vaccine-induced immune responses were seen in 85% to 95% of patients. Changes in the top peripheral T cell clonotypes picked up by TCRB sequencing did not appear to be linked to pseudoprogression. The authors stated that sample limitations prevented analyses of patient blood samples from being reproduced.

The CDR3 numbers 17 residues from cysteine through phenylalanine. Only the CDR3 DNA is retained, 51 bases long and in frame from the first base. V and J are truncated by 4 bases and 1 base respectively, leaving an intervening sequence of 19 bases. The germline V gene specifies SGHVS as CDR1 and FNYEAQ as CDR2. Note on this clone: The antigen it recognizes is unknown. It has no much larger one-base neighbor in the sample; base qualities were not kept.

Reading the label with the study, this specimen's time point is: baseline, week 1 (first vaccination visit). The treatment or condition label for this specimen denotes: pre-vaccination baseline after standard-of-care therapy. All donors had newly diagnosed IDH1-mutant astrocytomas of WHO grade 3 or 4 that showed loss of nuclear ATRX. The samples were drawn from NOA16, a multicentre, single-arm, open-label phase I trial in Germany that tested a mutant IDH1 peptide vaccine in humans for the first time. Blood drawn at visit V03 was used as the baseline sample for immunogenicity testing. Genomic DNA for TCRB sequencing was extracted from EDTA blood using the DNeasy Blood and Tissue Kit. Libraries were prepared through the immunoSEQ multiplex PCR assay. Rearranged TCR beta chain sequences were amplified with the hsTCRB Kit following the manufacturer's protocol. Sequencing of TCRB libraries was carried out on an Illumina MiSeq. Under the source paper's analysis protocol: Demultiplexing, trimming and gene mapping were performed with the kit vendor's proprietary platform. What TCRdb holds here is the immuneACCESS table cut down to in-frame rearrangements. Part of the clones is not present; checked against another copy, under half of the missing clones reflect an unresolved V gene, and the others are unexplained. V, J and clone size are taken as reported in that table, and D and trimming were inferred from the DNA itself. Counted in this sample were under 65,000 clones; roughly 80% of them appeared once. Around 21% of the sample goes to the ten largest clones.

Recombination connected TRBV7-6 to TRBJ1-1; no D gene can be assigned with confidence. The source material was PBMCs, sampled from a glioma patient treated with radiotherapy, temozolomide or both. This receptor was taken from a man aged 18-30 years with glioma. The CDR3 reads CASSSYPPPRENTEAFF. In nucleotides, the sequence is TGTGCCAGCAGCTCCTATCCCCCTCCACGGGAGAACACTGAAGCTTTCTTT.